This TCR beta chain was sequenced for a study of T cell responses to AZD1222 COVID-19 vaccine. Germline values: CDR1 SGDLS, CDR2 YYNGEE. This CDR3 is 16 amino acids long. V was pared by 1 base and J by 5 bases, with 18 bases between. TCRdb keeps only in-frame clones here, not all; method: immunoSEQ multiplex PCR. The sample records about 180,000 clones, 88% being singletons. The input for sequencing was peripheral blood, taken 28 days after the second AZD1222 dose. The sequence came from an adult who received the AZD1222 COVID-19 vaccine. The V and J genes are TRBV9 and TRBJ2-5; a weak D match, TRBD2 (5 bases). The CDR3 protein is CASSVMTGIEWETQYF. The CDR3 DNA reads TGTGCCAGCAGCGTAATGACGGGAATCGAGTGGGAGACCCAGTACTTC.